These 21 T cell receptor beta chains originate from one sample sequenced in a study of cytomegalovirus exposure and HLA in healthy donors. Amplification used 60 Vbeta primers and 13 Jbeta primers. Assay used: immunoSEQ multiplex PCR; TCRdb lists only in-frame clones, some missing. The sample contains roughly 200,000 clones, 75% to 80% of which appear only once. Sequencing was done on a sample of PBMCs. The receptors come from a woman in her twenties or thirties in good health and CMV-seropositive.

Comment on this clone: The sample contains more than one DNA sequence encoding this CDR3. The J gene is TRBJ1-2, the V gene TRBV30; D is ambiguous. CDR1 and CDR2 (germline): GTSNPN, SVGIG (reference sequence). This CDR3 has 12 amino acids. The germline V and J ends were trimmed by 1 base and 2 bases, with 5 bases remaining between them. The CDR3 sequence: CAWSAGNYGYTF. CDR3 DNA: TGTGCCTGGAGTGCAGGAAACTATGGCTACACCTTC.

The CDR3 region has the DNA TGTGCCAGCAGCTTGGAGGGGGGGGCTGGCAATCAGCCCCAGCATTTT. This gives the protein CASSLEGGAGNQPQHF. This chain uses TRBV5-4 with TRBJ1-5, with D perhaps TRBD1 (6 bases). CDR1 is SGHNT, CDR2 YYREEE, per germline (reference sequence). Trimming stripped 0 bases from V and 2 bases from J, with 12 bases between. The length of the CDR3 is 16 residues.

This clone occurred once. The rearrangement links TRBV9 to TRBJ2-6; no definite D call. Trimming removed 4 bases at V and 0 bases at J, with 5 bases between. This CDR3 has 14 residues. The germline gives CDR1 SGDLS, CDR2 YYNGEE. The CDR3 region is CASSRSSGANVLTF. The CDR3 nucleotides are TGTGCCAGCAGCAGGAGCTCTGGGGCCAACGTCCTGACTTTC. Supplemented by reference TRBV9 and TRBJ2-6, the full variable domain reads DSGVTQTPKHLITATGQRVTLRCSPRSGDLSVYWYQQSLDQGLQFLIQYYNGEERAKGNILERFSAQQFPDLHSELNLSSLELGDSALYFCASSRSSGANVLTFGAGSRLTVL.

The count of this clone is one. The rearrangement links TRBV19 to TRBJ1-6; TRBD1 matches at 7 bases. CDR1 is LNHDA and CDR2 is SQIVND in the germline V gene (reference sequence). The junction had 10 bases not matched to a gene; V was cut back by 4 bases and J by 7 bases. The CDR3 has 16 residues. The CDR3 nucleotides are TGTGCCAGTAGTAGAAGACAGGGAACTAGGAATTCACCCCTCCACTTT. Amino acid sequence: CASSRRQGTRNSPLHF. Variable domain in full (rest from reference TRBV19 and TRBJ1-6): DGGITQSPKYLFRKEGQNVTLSCEQNLNHDAMYWYRQDPGQGLRLIYYSQIVNDFQKGDIAEGYSVSREKKESFPLTVTSAQKNPTAFYLCASSRRQGTRNSPLHFGNGTRLTVT.

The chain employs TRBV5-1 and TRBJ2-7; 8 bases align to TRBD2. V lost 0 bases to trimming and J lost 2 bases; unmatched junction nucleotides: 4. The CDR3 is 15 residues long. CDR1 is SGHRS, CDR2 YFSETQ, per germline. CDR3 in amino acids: CASSLGSGAAYEQYF. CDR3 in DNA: TGCGCCAGCAGCTTGGGTAGCGGGGCGGCCTACGAGCAGTACTTC.

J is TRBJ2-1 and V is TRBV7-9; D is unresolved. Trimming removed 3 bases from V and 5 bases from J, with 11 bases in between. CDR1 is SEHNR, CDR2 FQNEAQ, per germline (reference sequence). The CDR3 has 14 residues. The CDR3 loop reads CASSFLDRNNEQFF. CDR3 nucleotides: TGTGCCAGCAGCTTCCTAGACCGGAACAATGAGCAGTTCTTC.

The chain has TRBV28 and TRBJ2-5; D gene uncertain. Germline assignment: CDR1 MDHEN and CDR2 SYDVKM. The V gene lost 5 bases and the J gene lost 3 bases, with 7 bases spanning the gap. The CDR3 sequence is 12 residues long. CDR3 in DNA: TGTGCCAGCAGTCCAGAAGAAGAGACCCAGTACTTC. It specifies CASSPEEETQYF.

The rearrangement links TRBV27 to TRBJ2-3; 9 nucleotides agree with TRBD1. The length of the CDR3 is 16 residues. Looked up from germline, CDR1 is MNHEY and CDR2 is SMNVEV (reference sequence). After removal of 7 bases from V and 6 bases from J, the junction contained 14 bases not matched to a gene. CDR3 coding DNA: TGTGCCAGCAACTCATGGGGGGGACAGGGTCCGGATACGCAGTATTTT. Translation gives CASNSWGGQGPDTQYF.

Here the CDR3 DNA reads TGTGCCACCAGCAAGGGGGTGGAACCCTACGAGCAGTACTTC. Translating gives CATSKGVEPYEQYF. This chain joins TRBV15 and TRBJ2-7; D is perhaps TRBD1 (6 bases). Trimming pared 4 bases from V and 2 bases from J, leaving 12 bases between. Germline-derived CDR1 and CDR2 are LNHNV and YYDKDF (reference sequence). This CDR3 spans 14 amino acids. Based on the CDR3 plus reference TRBV15 and TRBJ2-7, the full variable domain is DAMVIQNPRYQVTQFGKPVTLSCSQTLNHNVMYWYQQKSSQAPKLLFHYYDKDFNNEADTPDNFQSRRPNTSFCFLDIRSPGLGDTAMYLCATSKGVEPYEQYFGPGTRLTVT.

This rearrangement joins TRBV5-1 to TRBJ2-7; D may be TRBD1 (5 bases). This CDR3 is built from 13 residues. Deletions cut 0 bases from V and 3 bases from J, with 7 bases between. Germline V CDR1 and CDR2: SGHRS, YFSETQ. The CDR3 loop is CASSLGQFYEQYF. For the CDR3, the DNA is TGCGCCAGCAGCTTGGGACAGTTCTACGAGCAGTACTTC.

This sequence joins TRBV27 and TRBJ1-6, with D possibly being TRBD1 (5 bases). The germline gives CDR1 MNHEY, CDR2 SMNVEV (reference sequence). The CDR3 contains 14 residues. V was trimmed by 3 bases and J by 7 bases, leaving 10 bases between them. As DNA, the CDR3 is TGTGCCAGCAGTTTGCAGGGAAGGAATTCACCCCTCCACTTT. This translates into CASSLQGRNSPLHF.

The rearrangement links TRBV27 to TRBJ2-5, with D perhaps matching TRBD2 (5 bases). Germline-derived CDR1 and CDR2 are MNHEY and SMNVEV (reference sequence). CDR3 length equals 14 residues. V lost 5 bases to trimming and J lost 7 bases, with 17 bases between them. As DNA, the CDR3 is TGTGCCAGCAGTCTAAACGGGGAATTTGGGACCCAGTACTTC. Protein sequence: CASSLNGEFGTQYF.

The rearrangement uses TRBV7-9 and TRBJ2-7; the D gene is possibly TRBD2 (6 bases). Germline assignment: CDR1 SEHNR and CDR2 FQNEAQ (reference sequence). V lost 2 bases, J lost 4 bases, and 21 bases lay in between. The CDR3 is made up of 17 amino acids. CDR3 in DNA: TGTGCCAGCAGCTTAAATACAGGTTACACTAGCTGGTACGAGCAGTACTTC. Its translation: CASSLNTGYTSWYEQYF.

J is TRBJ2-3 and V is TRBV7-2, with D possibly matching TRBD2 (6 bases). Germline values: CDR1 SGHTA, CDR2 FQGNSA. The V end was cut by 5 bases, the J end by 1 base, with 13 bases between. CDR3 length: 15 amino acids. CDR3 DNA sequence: TGTGCCAGCAGCCCGCGGGACTGGGGCACAGATACGCAGTATTTT. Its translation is CASSPRDWGTDTQYF.

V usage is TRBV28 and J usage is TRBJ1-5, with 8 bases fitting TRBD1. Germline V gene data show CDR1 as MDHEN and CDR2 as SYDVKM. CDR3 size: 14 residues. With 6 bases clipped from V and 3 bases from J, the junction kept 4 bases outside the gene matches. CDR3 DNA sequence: TGTGCCAGCAGCTTACAGGGGGTCAATCAGCCCCAGCATTTT. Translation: CASSLQGVNQPQHF.

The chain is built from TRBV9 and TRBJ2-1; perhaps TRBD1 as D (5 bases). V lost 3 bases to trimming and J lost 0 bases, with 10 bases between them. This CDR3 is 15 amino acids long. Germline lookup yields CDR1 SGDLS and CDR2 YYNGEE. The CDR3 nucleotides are TGTGCCAGCAGCGGACAGCTTAACTCCTACAATGAGCAGTTCTTC. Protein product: CASSGQLNSYNEQFF.

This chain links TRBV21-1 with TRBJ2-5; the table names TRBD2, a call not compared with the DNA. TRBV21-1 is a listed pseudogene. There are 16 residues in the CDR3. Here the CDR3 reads CASSTVGAGPQETQYF. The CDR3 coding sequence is TGTGCCAGCAGCACCGTGGGAGCGGGGCCCCAAGAGACCCAGTACTTC.

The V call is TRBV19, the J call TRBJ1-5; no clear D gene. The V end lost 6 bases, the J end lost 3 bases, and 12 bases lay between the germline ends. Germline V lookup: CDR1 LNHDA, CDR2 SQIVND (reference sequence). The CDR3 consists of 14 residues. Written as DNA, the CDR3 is TGTGCCAGTAGGTCACGAGACAACAATCAGCCCCAGCATTTT. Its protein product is CASRSRDNNQPQHF.

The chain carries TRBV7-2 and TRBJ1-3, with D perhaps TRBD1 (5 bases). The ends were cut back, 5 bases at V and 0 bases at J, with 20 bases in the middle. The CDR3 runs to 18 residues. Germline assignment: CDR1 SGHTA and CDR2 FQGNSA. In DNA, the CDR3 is TGTGCCAGCAGCCCGGGGCGGGGCAGCGGATACTCTGGAAACACCATATATTTT. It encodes CASSPGRGSGYSGNTIYF.

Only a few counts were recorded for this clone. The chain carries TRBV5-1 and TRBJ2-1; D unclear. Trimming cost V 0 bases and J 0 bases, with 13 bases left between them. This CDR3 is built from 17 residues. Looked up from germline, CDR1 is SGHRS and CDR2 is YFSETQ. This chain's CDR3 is CASSLADWSSSYNEQFF. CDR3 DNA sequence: TGCGCCAGCAGCTTGGCCGATTGGTCCAGCTCCTACAATGAGCAGTTCTTC. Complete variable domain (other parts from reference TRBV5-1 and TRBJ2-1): KAGVTQTPRYLIKTRGQQVTLSCSPISGHRSVSWYQQTPGQGLQFLFEYFSETQRNKGNFPGRFSGRQFSNSRSEMNVSTLELGDSALYLCASSLADWSSSYNEQFFGPGTRLTVL.

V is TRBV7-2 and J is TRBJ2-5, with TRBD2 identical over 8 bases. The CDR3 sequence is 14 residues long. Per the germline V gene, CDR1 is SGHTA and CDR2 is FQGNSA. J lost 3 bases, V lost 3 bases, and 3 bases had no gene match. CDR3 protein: CASSFGLAEETQYF. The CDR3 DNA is TGTGCCAGCAGCTTTGGACTAGCAGAAGAGACCCAGTACTTC.